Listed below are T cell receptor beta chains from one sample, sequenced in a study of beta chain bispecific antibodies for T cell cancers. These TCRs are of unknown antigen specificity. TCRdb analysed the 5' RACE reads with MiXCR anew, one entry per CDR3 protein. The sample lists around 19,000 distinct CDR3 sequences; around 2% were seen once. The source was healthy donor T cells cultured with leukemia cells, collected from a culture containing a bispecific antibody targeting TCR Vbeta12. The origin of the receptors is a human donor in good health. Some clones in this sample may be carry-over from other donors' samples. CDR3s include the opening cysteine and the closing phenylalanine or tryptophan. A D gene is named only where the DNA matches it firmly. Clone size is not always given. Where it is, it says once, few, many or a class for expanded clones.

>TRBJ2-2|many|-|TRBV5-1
TGCGCCAGCAGCCCGGGAGCGGCCGGGGAGCTGTTTTTT
CASSPGAAGELFF
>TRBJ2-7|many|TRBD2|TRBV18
TGTGCCAGCTCACCAGCCGGGACTACCTACGAGCAGTACTTC
CASSPAGTTYEQYF
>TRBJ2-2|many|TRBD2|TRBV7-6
TGTGCCAGCACCCCCGGGAGGCGTAGCGGGGCTCACGGGGAGCTGTTTTTT
CASTPGRRSGAHGELFF
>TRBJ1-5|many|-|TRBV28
TGTGCCAGCAGTTTAAAACTGATCAATCAGCCCCAGCATTTT
CASSLKLINQPQHF
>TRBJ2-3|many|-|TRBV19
TGTGCCAGTAGTATTTTACTTGGAGATACGCAGTATTTT
CASSILLGDTQYF
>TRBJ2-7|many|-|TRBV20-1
TGCAGTGCTAGAGATGTGGCAGGGCCCCGAAACGAGCAGTACTTC
CSARDVAGPRNEQYF
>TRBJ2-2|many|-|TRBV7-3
TGTGCCAGCAGCCCAGTGAACACCGGGGAGCTGTTTTTT
CASSPVNTGELFF
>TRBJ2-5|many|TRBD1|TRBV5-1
TGCGCCAGCAGCTTAGGGGACAGGGAGACCCAGTACTTC
CASSLGDRETQYF
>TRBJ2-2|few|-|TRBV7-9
TGTGCCATTCCGGGACACCCGAACACCGGGGAGCTGTTTTTT
CAIPGHPNTGELFF
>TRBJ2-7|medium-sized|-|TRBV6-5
TGTGCCAGCCTGAGGGGCGTCGAGCAGTACTTC
CASLRGVEQYF
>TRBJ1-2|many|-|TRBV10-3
TGTGCCATCAGTGAGTCCGTAGGGGGGGATGGCTACACCTTC
CAISESVGGDGYTF
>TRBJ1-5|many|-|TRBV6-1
TGTGCCAGCAGTGCCTCCGGGTTTAGCAATCAGCCCCAGCATTTT
CASSASGFSNQPQHF
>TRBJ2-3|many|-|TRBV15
TGTGCCACCAGCATTCCTAGGGAGGGCACAGATACGCAGTATTTT
CATSIPREGTDTQYF
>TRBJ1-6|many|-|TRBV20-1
TGCAGTGCGGGGAAGGACTCGGGGAATTCACCCCTCCACTTT
CSAGKDSGNSPLHF
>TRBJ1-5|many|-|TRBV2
TGTGCCAGCAGGTCGGGGGGTAGCAATCAGCCCCAGCATTTT
CASRSGGSNQPQHF
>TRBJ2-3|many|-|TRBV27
TGTGCCAGCAGCTCCACAGATACGCAGTATTTT
CASSSTDTQYF
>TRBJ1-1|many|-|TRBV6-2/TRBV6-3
TGTGCCAGCAGTTACTCGAGGGGGACGGATTTTAACCTGAACACTGAAGCTTTCTTT
CASSYSRGTDFNLNTEAFF
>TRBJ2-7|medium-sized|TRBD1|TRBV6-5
TGTGCCAGCGGCCCGACAGGGTTGGGCGAGCAGTACTTC
CASGPTGLGEQYF
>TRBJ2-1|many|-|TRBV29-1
TGCAGCGGGGGGTCGGCTTACAATGAGCAGTTCTTC
CSGGSAYNEQFF
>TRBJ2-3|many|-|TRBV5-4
TGTGCCAGCAGCGACTCCCGGACAGATACGCAGTATTTT
CASSDSRTDTQYF
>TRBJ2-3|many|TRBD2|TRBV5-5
TGTGCCAGCAGCTACCTAGGGACTATCATAATCACAGATACGCAGTATTTT
CASSYLGTIIITDTQYF
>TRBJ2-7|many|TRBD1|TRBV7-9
TGTGCCAGCAGCCCTGGGGTGGGGACAGATTACGAGCAGTACTTC
CASSPGVGTDYEQYF
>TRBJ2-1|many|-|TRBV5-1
TGCGCCAGCAGCTTGTCGGGCGGGGTCAATGAGCAGTTCTTC
CASSLSGGVNEQFF
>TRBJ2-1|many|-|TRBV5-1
TGCGCCAGCAGCCCCCTGAGTAAAGGCTACAATGAGCAGTTCTTC
CASSPLSKGYNEQFF
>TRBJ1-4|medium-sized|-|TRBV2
TGTGCCAGCAATCTTTATGAGTCCACTAATGAAAAACTGTTTTTT
CASNLYESTNEKLFF
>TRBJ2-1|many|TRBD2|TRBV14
TGTGCCAGCAGCCATTCGAGCGGGGTTGAGCAGTTCTTC
CASSHSSGVEQFF
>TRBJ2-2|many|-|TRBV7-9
TGTGCCAGCAGCCCATCTCACGGGGAGCTGTTTTTT
CASSPSHGELFF
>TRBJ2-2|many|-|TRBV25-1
TGTGCCAGCAGTGCCGTTTACACCGGGGACCTGTTTTTT
CASSAVYTGDLFF
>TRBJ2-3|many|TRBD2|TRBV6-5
TGTGCCAGCAGTTACTCGTTCCCTGGCGGGGGGGCGGAAGATACGCAGTATTTT
CASSYSFPGGGAEDTQYF
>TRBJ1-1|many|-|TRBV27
TGTGCCAGCAGTCCGACAAGAAGCACTGAAGCTTTCTTT
CASSPTRSTEAFF
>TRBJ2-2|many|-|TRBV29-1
TGCAGCGTTGGTCCGGTCGTTGGCACCGGGGAGCTGTTTTTT
CSVGPVVGTGELFF
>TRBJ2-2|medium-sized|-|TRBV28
TGTGCCAGCAGAGCCACAGATACCGGGGAGCTGTTTTTT
CASRATDTGELFF
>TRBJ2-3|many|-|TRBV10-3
TGTGCCATCAGTGAGTCGCCCTCTTCTGCGGGGGAGGACAGAGATACGCAGTATTTT
CAISESPSSAGEDRDTQYF
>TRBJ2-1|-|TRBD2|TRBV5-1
TGCGCCAGCAGCGCCGGGACTAGCGGGATTAATGAGCAGTTCTTC
CASSAGTSGINEQFF
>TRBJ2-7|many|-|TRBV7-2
TGTGCCAGCAGCCCCAGCCAAAACTACGAGCAGTACTTC
CASSPSQNYEQYF
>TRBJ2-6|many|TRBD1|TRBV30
TGTGCCTGGGGGACAGGGTCTGGGGCCAACGTCCTGACTTTC
CAWGTGSGANVLTF
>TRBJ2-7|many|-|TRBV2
TGTGCCAGCAGGTATCTTGCCGACGAGTACGAGCAGTACTTC
CASRYLADEYEQYF
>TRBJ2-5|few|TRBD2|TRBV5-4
TGTGCCAGCAGCCCGGGACTAGCGGGGGGCTGGGGGACCCAGTACTTC
CASSPGLAGGWGTQYF
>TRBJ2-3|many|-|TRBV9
TGTGCCAGCAGCGAGGAGGGGGCGGTCACAGATACGCAGTATTTT
CASSEEGAVTDTQYF
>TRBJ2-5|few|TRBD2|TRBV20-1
TGCAGTGCTGACAGGACTAGCGGGGGGGCGTTGGGCGAGACCCAGTACTTC
CSADRTSGGALGETQYF
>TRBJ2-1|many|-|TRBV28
TGTGCCAGCACCAGGGATCGTGGCTCCTACAATGAGCAGTTCTTC
CASTRDRGSYNEQFF
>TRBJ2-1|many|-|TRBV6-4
TGTGCCAGCAGTGAAAACAGCTACAATGAGCAGTTCTTC
CASSENSYNEQFF
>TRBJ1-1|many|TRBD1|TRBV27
TGTGCCAGCAGTTCCAGGGGGCTGGTGAACACTGAAGCTTTCTTT
CASSSRGLVNTEAFF
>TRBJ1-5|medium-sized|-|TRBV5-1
TGCGCCAGCAGCAAGGGGATCAATCAGCCCCAGCATTTT
CASSKGINQPQHF
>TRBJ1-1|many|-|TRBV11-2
TGTGCCAGCAGCTTAGATATAGCCTCGGGAACTGAAGCTTTCTTT
CASSLDIASGTEAFF
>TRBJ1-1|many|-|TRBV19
TGTGCCAGTCGGGTAGGGCTGAACACTGAAGCTTTCTTT
CASRVGLNTEAFF
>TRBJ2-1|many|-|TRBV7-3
TGTGCCAGCAGCTTATTCGGGTACAATGAGCAGTTCTTC
CASSLFGYNEQFF
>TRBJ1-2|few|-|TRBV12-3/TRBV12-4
TGTGCCAGCAGTTTTTGGGGTGAGCTTTCCAACTATGGCTACACCTTC
CASSFWGELSNYGYTF
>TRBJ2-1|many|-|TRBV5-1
TGCGCCAGCAGGTTCACGCTACAGGGTGCCGGCAATGAGCAGTTCTTC
CASRFTLQGAGNEQFF
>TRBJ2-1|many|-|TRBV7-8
TGTGCCAGCAGCTCGCTCGACCGCGAGCAGTTCTTC
CASSSLDREQFF